Following are 32 T cell receptor beta chains from one sample sequenced in a study of cytotoxic CD8 clonotypes in ibrutinib-treated CLL. Produced via immunoSEQ multiplex PCR; TCRdb's table is partial and in-frame only. The data contain 190,000 or so clones, 72% of them seen just once; the ten biggest clones take up about an eighth. Sequences were derived from PBMCs, sampled after 24 months of ibrutinib treatment. These receptors originate from a human donor with chronic lymphocytic leukemia.

CDR3 bases: TGCGCCAGCAGCTTGGTTCCTAATCAGGGCAATGAAGCTTTCTTT. Protein: CASSLVPNQGNEAFF. V usage is TRBV5-1 and J usage is TRBJ1-1; perhaps TRBD1 as D (5 bases). The CDR3 covers 15 residues. Germline V gives CDR1 SGHRS, CDR2 YFSETQ. V was shortened by 0 bases and J by 7 bases, with 16 bases between the two germline ends.

The CDR3 region is CASSQDSNEQFF. DNA for the CDR3: TGTGCCAGCAGCCAGGACAGCAATGAGCAGTTCTTC. The chain carries TRBV27 and TRBJ2-1; weak D call: TRBD1 (6 bases). The germline V and J ends were trimmed by 6 bases and 6 bases, with 9 bases remaining between them. The CDR3 is 12 residues long. CDR1 is MNHEY and CDR2 is SMNVEV in the germline V gene (reference sequence).

This clone was picked up a small number of times. This chain links TRBV18 with TRBJ2-2; tentative D call: TRBD2 (6 bases). Trimming left V 2 bases short and J 7 bases short, with 17 bases between. Germline V gene sequence: CDR1 KGHSH, CDR2 LQKENI. The CDR3 has 16 amino acids. CDR3 residues: CASSPSGDLIVGELFF. Written as DNA, the CDR3 is TGTGCCAGCTCACCATCGGGGGATCTAATAGTCGGGGAGCTGTTTTTT. Filled out from reference TRBV18 and TRBJ2-2, the complete variable domain reads NAGVMQNPRHLVRRRGQEARLRCSPMKGHSHVYWYRQLPEEGLKFMVYLQKENIIDESGMPKERFSAEFPKEGPSILRIQQVVRGDSAAYFCASSPSGDLIVGELFFGEGSRLTVL.

This chain joins TRBV4-1 and TRBJ2-3; 10 bases agree with TRBD2. CDR3 length: 17 residues. After removal of 0 bases from V and 4 bases from J, the junction contained 7 bases not matched to a gene. Germline V gene lookup returns CDR1 MGHRA and CDR2 YSYEKL. The CDR3 loop reads CASSQDSTAGGPDTQYF. The CDR3 DNA reads as TGCGCCAGCAGCCAAGATTCAACAGCGGGAGGGCCAGATACGCAGTATTTT.

The chain links TRBV30 to TRBJ1-2, with TRBD1 as a possible D gene (6 bases). With 5 bases removed from V and 0 bases from J, the gap between germline ends came to 19 bases. There are 16 residues in the CDR3. CDR1 is GTSNPN and CDR2 is SVGIG in the germline V gene (reference sequence). This CDR3 is CAWDLLTGITNYGYTF. Written as DNA, the CDR3 is TGTGCCTGGGACCTACTTACAGGGATCACTAACTATGGCTACACCTTC.

This clone was seen just once. V is TRBV13 and J is TRBJ2-7, with 9 positions matching TRBD1. Germline values: CDR1 PRHDT, CDR2 FYEKMQ (reference sequence). The CDR3 is 18 residues long. V shed 5 bases and J 4 bases; nucleotides not matched to a gene: 18. The CDR3 DNA reads as TGTGCCAGCAGCGCCCAAAACCGGGACAGGGCGCGTTTTTACGAGCAGTACTTC. The encoded protein is CASSAQNRDRARFYEQYF.

V and J are TRBV5-1 and TRBJ1-2, with D possibly being TRBD1 (6 bases). The CDR3 is 13 residues long. Germline loops: CDR1 SGHRS, CDR2 YFSETQ. V lost 4 bases, J lost 8 bases, and 15 bases lay in between. The CDR3 sequence is CASSRGQMEGYTF. Written as DNA, the CDR3 is TGCGCCAGCAGCCGTGGACAGATGGAAGGCTACACCTTC.

The V gene is TRBV27, the J gene TRBJ2-5, with D unresolved. Germline V lookup: CDR1 MNHEY, CDR2 SMNVEV (reference sequence). The CDR3 has 13 residues. The V end was cut by 8 bases, the J end by 4 bases, with 14 bases between. The CDR3 bases are TGTGCCAGCCGACTTCGATCGGGAGAGACCCAGTACTTC. Residues: CASRLRSGETQYF.

As for this clone: A read error may produce the germline difference seen at one junction end. V and J are TRBV7-6 and TRBJ2-5; 8 nucleotides match TRBD2. Germline CDR1 and CDR2: SGHVS and FNYEAQ. CDR3 size: 20 residues. The CDR3 bases are TGTGCCAGCAGCTTAGTAGGCGTGCGGGAGGCCGCATCCCACCAGGAGACCCAGTACTTC. Translating it yields CASSLVGVREAASHQETQYF.

The gene calls are TRBV9 and TRBJ1-2; perhaps TRBD1 as D (6 bases). Germline V gene data show CDR1 as SGDLS and CDR2 as YYNGEE. The CDR3 loop spans 13 amino acids. The germline V and J ends were trimmed by 4 bases and 6 bases, with 13 bases remaining between them. The CDR3 nucleotides read TGTGCCAGCAGCTTACAGGGTGGGAATGGCTACACCTTC. This encodes CASSLQGGNGYTF. Looking up the rest from reference TRBV9 and TRBJ1-2 gives the full variable domain: DSGVTQTPKHLITATGQRVTLRCSPRSGDLSVYWYQQSLDQGLQFLIQYYNGEERAKGNILERFSAQQFPDLHSELNLSSLELGDSALYFCASSLQGGNGYTFGSGTRLTVV.

This chain links TRBV2 with TRBJ2-3; D not certain. Germline V gene lookup returns CDR1 SNHLY and CDR2 FYNNEI. V was trimmed by 6 bases and J by 5 bases, leaving 6 bases between them. This CDR3 has 11 amino acids. CDR3 coding DNA: TGTGCCAGCAGGACGGGAGATACGCAGTATTTT. Translating it yields CASRTGDTQYF.

This clone was observed a few times. This sequence joins TRBV5-4 and TRBJ2-1; the D gene is possibly TRBD1 (5 bases). CDR3 length: 16 residues. V was pared by 3 bases and J by 4 bases, with 17 bases between. The germline CDR1 and CDR2 sequences are SGHNT and YYREEE (reference sequence). CDR3 amino acids: CASSSRAKQPYNEQFF. The CDR3 DNA reads TGTGCCAGCAGCTCCAGGGCTAAGCAACCTTACAATGAGCAGTTCTTC.

The rearrangement links TRBV5-4 to TRBJ2-2; 7 nucleotides agree with TRBD1. Trimming took 2 bases from V and 5 from J; bases not matched to a gene: 6. CDR1 and CDR2 (germline): SGHNT, YYREEE (reference sequence). The CDR3 has 15 amino acids. The CDR3: CASSLDREFTGELFF. The DNA for the CDR3 is TGTGCCAGCAGCTTAGACAGGGAATTTACCGGGGAGCTGTTTTTT. The whole variable domain, filled in from reference TRBV5-4 and TRBJ2-2, reads ETGVTQSPTHLIKTRGQQVTLRCSSQSGHNTVSWYQQALGQGPQFIFQYYREEENGRGNFPPRFSGLQFPNYSSELNVNALELDDSALYLCASSLDREFTGELFFGEGSRLTVL.

Of note for this clone: Other DNA sequences of this sample code for an identical CDR3. This chain uses TRBV6-5 with TRBJ1-2, with a possible D match to TRBD1 (5 bases). The CDR3 is 14 amino acids. Germline CDR1 MNHEY, CDR2 SVGAGI. V was pared by 3 bases and J by 3 bases, with 11 bases between. CDR3 in amino acids: CASSYSTGYYGYTF. Here the CDR3 DNA reads TGTGCCAGCAGTTATTCAACAGGTTACTATGGCTACACCTTC.

Comments on this clone: The identical CDR3 is also encoded by other nucleotide sequences in the sample. The V and J genes are TRBV7-2 and TRBJ2-5; D is undetermined. The CDR3 runs to 11 residues. The V end lost 5 bases, the J end lost 2 bases, and 3 bases lay between the germline ends. CDR1 and CDR2 (germline): SGHTA, FQGNSA. In DNA, the CDR3 is TGTGCCAGCAGCCTTCAAGAGACCCAGTACTTC. Translating gives CASSLQETQYF.

This clone was seen only once. The chain is built from TRBV7-3 and TRBJ2-3; 10 bases align to TRBD2. Per germline, CDR1 SGHTA and CDR2 FQGTGA. J was trimmed by 4 bases and V by 4 bases; bases with no gene match: 5. The CDR3 loop spans 15 amino acids. The CDR3, as DNA: TGTGCCAGCAGCTCCAATCTAGCGGGAGCAGATACGCAGTATTTT. Its protein is CASSSNLAGADTQYF. Variable domain in full (rest from reference TRBV7-3 and TRBJ2-3): GAGVSQTPSNKVTEKGKYVELRCDPISGHTALYWYRQSLGQGPEFLIYFQGTGAADDSGLPNDRFFAVRPEGSVSTLKIQRTERGDSAVYLCASSSNLAGADTQYFGPGTRLTVL.

This clone occurred once. V and J are TRBV5-1 and TRBJ2-7; 15 positions match TRBD2. This CDR3 spans 18 amino acids. J lost 3 bases, V lost 3 bases, and 10 bases had no gene match. Germline V CDR1 and CDR2: SGHRS, YFSETQ. This CDR3 reads CASSWRTGLAGGYYEQYF. In nucleotides, the CDR3 is TGCGCCAGCAGCTGGAGAACGGGACTAGCGGGAGGCTACTACGAGCAGTACTTC.

The chain combines TRBV10-3 with TRBJ2-1; the match to TRBD2 covers 12 bases. After removal of 7 bases from V and 5 bases from J, the junction contained 3 bases not matched to a gene. Germline assignment: CDR1 ENHRY and CDR2 SYGVKD. CDR3 length equals 14 residues. The DNA for the CDR3 is TGTGCCATCAATCGACTAGCGGGGGACAATGAGCAGTTCTTC. Translation: CAINRLAGDNEQFF.

The genes are TRBV4-2 and TRBJ2-7; the D is unclear. The CDR3 sequence is 13 residues long. V lost 1 base, J lost 5 bases, and 9 bases lay in between. Germline V gives CDR1 LGHNA, CDR2 YNFKEQ. Written as DNA, the CDR3 is TGTGCCAGCAGCCAAGGGTATAACGACGAGCAGTACTTC. Its protein product is CASSQGYNDEQYF.

The rearrangement uses TRBV10-3 and TRBJ1-1; 9 positions agree with TRBD1. The CDR3 extends over 15 amino acids. CDR1 is ENHRY, CDR2 SYGVKD, per germline. V lost 4 bases, J lost 6 bases, and 9 bases stayed unmatched. The CDR3 nucleotides are TGTGCCATCAGTGGCCGGGACAGGGAAGGGGCTGAAGCTTTCTTT. Its translation: CAISGRDREGAEAFF.

This chain links TRBV11-3 with TRBJ2-3; TRBD2 agrees at 13 bases. CDR3 length: 16 residues. The germline V gene encodes CDR1 SGHNT and CDR2 YENEEA. Trimming removed 4 bases from V and 5 bases from J; junction bases left unmatched: 6. The CDR3 nucleotides read TGTGCCAGCAGCTCCCGAACTAGCGGGAGGGAAGATACGCAGTATTTT. It translates to CASSSRTSGREDTQYF.

The chain couples TRBV29-1 to TRBJ2-6; 7 nucleotides match TRBD1. CDR1 is SQVTM and CDR2 is ANQGSEA in the germline V gene. Trimming took 7 bases from V and 2 from J; bases not matched to a gene: 8. The CDR3 contains 15 residues. CDR3 residues: CSATGERAGANVLTF. In nucleotides, the CDR3 is TGCAGCGCTACAGGGGAGAGGGCTGGGGCCAACGTCCTGACTTTC. The variable domain in full, with the rest retrieved from reference TRBV29-1 and TRBJ2-6, is SAVISQKPSRDICQRGTSLTIQCQVDSQVTMMFWYRQQPGQSLTLIATANQGSEATYESGFVIDKFPISRPNLTFSTLTVSNMSPEDSSIYLCSATGERAGANVLTFGAGSRLTVL.

The V gene is TRBV5-4, the J gene TRBJ2-2; 7 bases fit TRBD1. CDR3 length: 13 residues. The J segment lost 7 bases and the V segment lost 9 bases, leaving 9 bases of the junction unmatched. CDR1 and CDR2 from the germline V gene are SGHNT and YYREEE (reference sequence). CDR3 in amino acids: CATDNRGGGELFF. The CDR3 nucleotides read TGTGCCACCGACAACAGGGGTGGCGGGGAGCTGTTTTTT.

This clone was seen a few times. The rearrangement uses TRBV9 and TRBJ2-5; perhaps TRBD2 as D (6 bases). V was trimmed by 4 bases and J by 7 bases, leaving 17 bases between them. The CDR3 sequence is 14 residues long. In germline, CDR1 is SGDLS, CDR2 YYNGEE. CDR3 protein: CASSQRTTGGTQYF. The CDR3 DNA reads as TGTGCCAGCAGCCAGCGGACTACCGGGGGGACCCAGTACTTC.

The chain couples TRBV18 to TRBJ2-3; 7 positions match TRBD1. The CDR3 is made up of 15 amino acids. Trimming at V came to 3 bases and at J to 2 bases, leaving 5 bases not matched to a gene. CDR1 KGHSH and CDR2 LQKENI come from the germline V gene. The CDR3 spells CASSPSDRATDTQYF. CDR3 bases: TGTGCCAGCTCACCGTCAGACAGGGCCACAGATACGCAGTATTTT.

The V gene is TRBV28, the J gene TRBJ1-1, with 7 bases that match TRBD1. Germline V lookup: CDR1 MDHEN, CDR2 SYDVKM. This CDR3 has 15 residues. V dropped 3 bases and J dropped 1; count of bases not matched to a gene: 5. The CDR3 protein is CASSLAGTANTEAFF. CDR3 in DNA: TGTGCCAGCAGTTTGGCCGGGACAGCGAACACTGAAGCTTTCTTT.

This clone was seen only a few times. The rearrangement joins TRBV7-6 to TRBJ2-7; 8 bases are a match to TRBD2. Germline V gene data show CDR1 as SGHVS and CDR2 as FNYEAQ. CDR3 length: 15 residues. V shed 5 bases, J shed 7 bases, and the junction held 13 bases outside the gene matches. In nucleotides, the CDR3 is TGTGCCAGCAGCCCCCGACTGACGGGAGGGGGTGAGCAGTACTTC. Protein product: CASSPRLTGGGEQYF.

The J gene is TRBJ2-7, the V gene TRBV18; maybe TRBD1 (6 bases). V was pared by 5 bases and J by 3 bases, with 14 bases between. From germline, CDR1 is KGHSH and CDR2 LQKENI. The CDR3 spans 14 residues. The CDR3 spells CASSTGTYRYEQYF. The DNA of the CDR3 is TGTGCCAGCTCAACCGGGACATATCGCTACGAGCAGTACTTC.

This chain uses TRBV27 with TRBJ1-2; unclear D gene. V was pared by 3 bases and J by 3 bases, with 20 bases between. This CDR3 is built from 17 residues. Germline V gene data show CDR1 as MNHEY and CDR2 as SMNVEV (reference sequence). CDR3 sequence: CASSFHGPRWIHYGYTF. The CDR3 DNA reads as TGTGCCAGCAGTTTCCATGGACCCAGGTGGATACACTATGGCTACACCTTC.

The genes are TRBV6-1 and TRBJ1-5; D may be TRBD1 (5 bases). V dropped 4 bases and J dropped 5 bases, with 18 bases sitting between them. This CDR3 has 16 residues. The germline V gene encodes CDR1 MNHNS and CDR2 SASEGT. The DNA of the CDR3 is TGTGCCAGCAGTGCTCTGGGGGGGAGGTCGGATCAGCCCCAGCATTTT. As protein: CASSALGGRSDQPQHF.

The chain has TRBV9 and TRBJ2-1; 8 bases agree with TRBD1. There are 15 residues in the CDR3. The J segment lost 3 bases and the V segment lost 0 bases, leaving 2 bases of the junction unmatched. Germline V CDR1 and CDR2: SGDLS, YYNGEE. The CDR3 DNA reads TGTGCCAGCAGCGTAGAAGGGACAGGCTACAATGAGCAGTTCTTC. This encodes CASSVEGTGYNEQFF. The full variable domain, in which reference TRBV9 and TRBJ2-1 provide the parts outside the CDR3, is DSGVTQTPKHLITATGQRVTLRCSPRSGDLSVYWYQQSLDQGLQFLIQYYNGEERAKGNILERFSAQQFPDLHSELNLSSLELGDSALYFCASSVEGTGYNEQFFGPGTRLTVL.

The rearrangement uses TRBV27 and TRBJ2-5; 10 nucleotides match TRBD1. V gave up 3 bases and J gave up 4 bases; unmatched junction bases: 2. Germline lookup yields CDR1 MNHEY and CDR2 SMNVEV (reference sequence). This CDR3 comprises 14 residues. The CDR3 region is CASSLWTGGETQYF. CDR3 nucleotide sequence: TGTGCCAGCAGTTTGTGGACAGGGGGAGAGACCCAGTACTTC.